The entry below describes one TCR beta chain. Its matching antigen is unknown. TCRdb's copy holds only in-frame clones and misses some; the assay was immunoSEQ multiplex PCR. The sample has 47,000 or so clones, roughly 90% seen once. Time point denoted: newly diagnosed, previously untreated cHL patient sample. Comparison samples consisted of PBMCs from newly diagnosed, untreated classical Hodgkin lymphoma. CDR1 LGHNT and CDR2 FRNRAP come from the germline V gene. The ends were cut back, 8 bases at V and 7 bases at J, with 14 bases in the middle. This CDR3 has 12 residues. This record belongs to a study of PD-1 blockade in classical Hodgkin lymphoma. General study results and limits: Newly diagnosed patients reportedly had lower baseline TCR diversity than healthy donors. Why repertoires differed is undefined; disease activity or prior therapy possibly contributed.

Material: peripheral blood mononuclear cells (PBMCs). V and J are TRBV12-5 and TRBJ1-1; D possibly corresponds to TRBD1 (5 bases). The TCR originated in a human donor with classical Hodgkin lymphoma. In DNA form, the CDR3 reads TGTGCTAGTAGTCAGGGAAGAGGTGAAGCTTTCTTT. This codes for CASSQGRGEAFF.